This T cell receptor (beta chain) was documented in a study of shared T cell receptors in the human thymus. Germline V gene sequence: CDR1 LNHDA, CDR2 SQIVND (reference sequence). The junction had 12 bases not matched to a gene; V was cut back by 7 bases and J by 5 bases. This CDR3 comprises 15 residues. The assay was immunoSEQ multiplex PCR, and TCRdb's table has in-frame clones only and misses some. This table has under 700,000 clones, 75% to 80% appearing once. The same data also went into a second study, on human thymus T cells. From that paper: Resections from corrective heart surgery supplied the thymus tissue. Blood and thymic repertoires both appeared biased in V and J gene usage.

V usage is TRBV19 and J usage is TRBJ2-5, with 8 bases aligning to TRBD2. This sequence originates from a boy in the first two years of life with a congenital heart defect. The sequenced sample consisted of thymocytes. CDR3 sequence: CASKSGGRSSETQYF. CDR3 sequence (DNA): TGTGCCAGTAAGAGCGGCGGGAGGTCCTCGGAGACCCAGTACTTC.